This TCR beta chain was recovered during a study of blood T cell repertoires in COVID-19 (dated by TCRdb to between 2020 and 2021). Study-wide context: Collaborator samples came from the United States, Italy and Spain and covered acute and convalescent phases of COVID-19. The samples were drawn from the first 160 participants of the ongoing ImmuneRACE study and from 950 to 1,500 subjects provided by 6 global collaborators. Subjects who had been exposed to COVID-19, were actively infected with it, or had recovered from it provided the deeply sampled blood TCRbeta repertoires that made up the dataset. Where available, HLA class I and class II types were taken from metadata supplied by the sample provider and were not determined by assay-based typing. A freely available public database, intended as a resource for researchers studying the immune response to SARS-CoV-2, is where the repertoires were released. Nearly every sample came with metadata listing a de-identified subject ID, COVID-19 status, age in years and sex. The material from the prospective study consisted of cDNA or gDNA derived from T cells, B-cell-depleted T cells, or PBMCs. General conclusions and limits of the study: The amount of clinical and demographic metadata varied by source and participant and was provided uncurated.

For CDR1 and CDR2, the germline V gene lists SNHLY and FYNNEI. Compared with germline, V lacks 4 bases and J lacks 2 bases; bases without a gene match: 1. Its CDR3 holds 13 amino acids, cysteine through phenylalanine. The DNA shown is the 39-base CDR3, in frame from base 1. Collaborating institutions collected whole blood in K2EDTA tubes following their own protocols. For TCRbeta analysis, collaborators shipped samples as frozen whole blood, isolated PBMCs, or DNA extracted from either of those sample types. TCRbeta CDR3 regions were amplified from genomic DNA using the immunoSEQ Assay, a bias-controlled multiplex PCR. Under the source paper's analysis protocol: Within the assay, amplification of reference gene primers was used to estimate how many nucleated cells each sample contained. To quantify the absolute abundance of each unique TCRbeta CDR3 rearrangement, sequence reads were collapsed and filtered. Productive Simpson clonality was computed per sample as the square root of Simpson's diversity index over productive rearrangements. In its TCRdb copy, this immuneACCESS table keeps in-frame sequences only and misses some clones. Where compared with another copy, unresolved V genes explain less than half of these, and the others have no known cause. That table is the source of V, J and clone size, and D and trimming were worked out from the DNA. For this sample there are some 97,000 clones; 70% to 80% appear just once. The ten largest clones capture about an eighth of the sample.

As for this clone: Its antigen is unknown. Base qualities are not recorded, but no much larger clone differs from it by a single base.

What was sequenced was peripheral blood. The TCR sequence derives from an older woman with acute or convalescent COVID-19. Recombination connected TRBV2 to TRBJ2-5, and 7 junction bases match TRBD2. The CDR3 in this case is CASSVRGQETQYF. DNA sequence: TGTGCCAGCAGTGTGCGGGGGCAAGAGACCCAGTACTTC.